This paragraph covers one T cell receptor beta chain sequence. This sample was taken from a study of blood T cell repertoires in COVID-19. Overall study: The origin of the acute and convalescent COVID-19 samples was the United States, Italy and Spain. T cells, B-cell-depleted T cells, or PBMCs provided the cDNA or gDNA that served as material.

Methods used by the authors: Reference gene primer amplification gave nucleated cell count estimates. Clones were sequenced by immunoSEQ multiplex PCR, and TCRdb holds only the in-frame ones, with some missing. V and J calls plus clone size are reproduced from that table; the DNA served to infer D and trimming. The data show a few hundred thousand clones, with over 80% seen just once and approximately 3.3% held by the top ten. The sequencing sample was made of peripheral blood. The receptor was derived from a woman aged 35 to 49 with acute or convalescent COVID-19.

In DNA form, the CDR3 reads TGTGCCAGCAGTTCCGATCCATCCAGCGGCACTGAAGCTTTCTTT. The encoded protein is CASSSDPSSGTEAFF. This rearrangement joins TRBV7-2 to TRBJ1-1; no clear D gene. Trimming took 6 bases from V and 4 from J, leaving 18 bases between them. The germline CDR1 and CDR2 sequences are SGHTA and FQGNSA. The CDR3 runs to 15 residues.